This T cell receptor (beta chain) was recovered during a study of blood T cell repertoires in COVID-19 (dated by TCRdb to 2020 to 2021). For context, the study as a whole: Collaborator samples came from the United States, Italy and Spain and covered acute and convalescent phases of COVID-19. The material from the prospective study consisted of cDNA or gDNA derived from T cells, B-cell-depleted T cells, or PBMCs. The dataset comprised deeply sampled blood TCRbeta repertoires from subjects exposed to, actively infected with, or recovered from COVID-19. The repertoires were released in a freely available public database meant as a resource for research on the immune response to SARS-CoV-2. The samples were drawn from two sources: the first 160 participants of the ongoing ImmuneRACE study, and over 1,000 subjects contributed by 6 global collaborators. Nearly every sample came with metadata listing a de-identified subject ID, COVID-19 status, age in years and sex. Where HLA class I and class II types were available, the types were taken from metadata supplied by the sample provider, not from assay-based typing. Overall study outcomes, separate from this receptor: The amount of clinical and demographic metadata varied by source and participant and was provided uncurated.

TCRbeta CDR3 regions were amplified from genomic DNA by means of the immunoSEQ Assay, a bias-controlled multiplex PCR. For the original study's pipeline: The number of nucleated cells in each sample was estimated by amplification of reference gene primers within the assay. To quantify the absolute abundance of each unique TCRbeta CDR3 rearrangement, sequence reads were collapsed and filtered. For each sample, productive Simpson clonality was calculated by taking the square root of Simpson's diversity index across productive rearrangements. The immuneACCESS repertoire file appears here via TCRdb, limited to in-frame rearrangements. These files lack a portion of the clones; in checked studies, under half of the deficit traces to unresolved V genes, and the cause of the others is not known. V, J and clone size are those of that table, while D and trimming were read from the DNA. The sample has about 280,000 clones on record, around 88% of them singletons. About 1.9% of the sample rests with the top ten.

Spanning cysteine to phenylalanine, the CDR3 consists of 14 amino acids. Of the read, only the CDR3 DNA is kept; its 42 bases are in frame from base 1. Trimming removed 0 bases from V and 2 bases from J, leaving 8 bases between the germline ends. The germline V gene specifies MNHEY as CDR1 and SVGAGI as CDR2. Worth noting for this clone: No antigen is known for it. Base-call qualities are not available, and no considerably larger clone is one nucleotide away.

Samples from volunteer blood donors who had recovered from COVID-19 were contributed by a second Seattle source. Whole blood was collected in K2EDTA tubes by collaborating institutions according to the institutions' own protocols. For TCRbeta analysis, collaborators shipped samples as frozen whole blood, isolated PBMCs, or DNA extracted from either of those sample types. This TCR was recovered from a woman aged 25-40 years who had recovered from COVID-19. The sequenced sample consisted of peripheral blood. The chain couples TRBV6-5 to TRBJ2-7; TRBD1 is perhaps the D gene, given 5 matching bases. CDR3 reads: CASSYSVDTYEQYF. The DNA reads TGTGCCAGCAGTTACTCTGTGGACACCTACGAGCAGTACTTC.